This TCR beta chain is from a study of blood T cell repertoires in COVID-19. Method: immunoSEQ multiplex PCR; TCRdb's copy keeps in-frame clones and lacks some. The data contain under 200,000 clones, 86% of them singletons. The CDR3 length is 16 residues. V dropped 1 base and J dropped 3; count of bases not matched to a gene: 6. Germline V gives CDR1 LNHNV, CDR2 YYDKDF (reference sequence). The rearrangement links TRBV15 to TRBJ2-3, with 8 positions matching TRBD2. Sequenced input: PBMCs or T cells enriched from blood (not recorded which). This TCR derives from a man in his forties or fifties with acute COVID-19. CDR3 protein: CATSRGSSSGTDTQYF. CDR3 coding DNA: TGTGCCACCAGCAGAGGGTCGTCTAGCGGGACAGATACGCAGTATTTT.